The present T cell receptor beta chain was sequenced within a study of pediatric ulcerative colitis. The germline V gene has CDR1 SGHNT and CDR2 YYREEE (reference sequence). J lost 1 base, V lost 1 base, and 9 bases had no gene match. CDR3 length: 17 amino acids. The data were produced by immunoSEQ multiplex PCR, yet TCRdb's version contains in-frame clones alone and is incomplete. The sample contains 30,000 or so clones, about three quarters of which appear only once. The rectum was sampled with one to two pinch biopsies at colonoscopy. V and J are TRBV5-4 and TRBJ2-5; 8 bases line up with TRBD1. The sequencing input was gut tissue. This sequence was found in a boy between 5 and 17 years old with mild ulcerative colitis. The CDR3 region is CASSLTILQGAQETQYF. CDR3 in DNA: TGTGCCAGCAGCTTGACCATTCTTCAGGGGGCCCAAGAGACCCAGTACTTC.